The sequence of this T cell receptor beta chain was determined in a study of beta chain features in type 1 diabetes. The whole isolated RNA underwent reverse transcription, so sequencing captured expressed TCRB transcripts. TCRdb's copy holds only in-frame clones and misses some; the assay was immunoSEQ multiplex PCR. The sample contains some 140,000 clones, roughly 10% of which appear only once. This clone turned up a few times. No antigen is known for it. The CDR3 covers 11 residues. The V end was cut by 5 bases, the J end by 6 bases, with 7 bases between. Germline V CDR1 and CDR2: SEHNR, FQNEAQ (reference sequence). Points from the study as a whole: Across all four CD4+ subsets, people with type 1 diabetes showed modestly shorter TCRB CDR3s.

Purity of each sorted population was above 98%. The chain is built from TRBV7-9 and TRBJ2-5; D is uncertain. Sample: central memory CD4+ T cells from blood. The TCR sequence derives from a man younger than 45 with type 1 diabetes. The CDR3 DNA follows: TGTGCCAGCAGCCAAAGCCAGACCCAGTACTTC. Translation gives CASSQSQTQYF.